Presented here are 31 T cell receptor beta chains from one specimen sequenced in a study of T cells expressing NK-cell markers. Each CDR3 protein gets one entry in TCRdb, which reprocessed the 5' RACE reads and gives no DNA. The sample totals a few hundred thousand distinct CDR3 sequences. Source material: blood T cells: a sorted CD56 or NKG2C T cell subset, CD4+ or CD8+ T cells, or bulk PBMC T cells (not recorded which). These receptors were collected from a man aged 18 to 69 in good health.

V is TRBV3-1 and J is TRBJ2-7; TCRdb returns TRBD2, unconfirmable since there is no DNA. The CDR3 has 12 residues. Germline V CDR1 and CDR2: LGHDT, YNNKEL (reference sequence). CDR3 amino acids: CASRENAGKQYF.

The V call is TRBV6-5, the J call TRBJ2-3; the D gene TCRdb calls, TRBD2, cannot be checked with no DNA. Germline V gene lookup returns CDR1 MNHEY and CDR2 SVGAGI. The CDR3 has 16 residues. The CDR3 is CASSYQPSGGLDTQYF.

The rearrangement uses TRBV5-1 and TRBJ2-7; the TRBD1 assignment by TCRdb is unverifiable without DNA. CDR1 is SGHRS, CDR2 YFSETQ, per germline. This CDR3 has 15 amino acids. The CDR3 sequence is CASKKQAATSYEQYF.

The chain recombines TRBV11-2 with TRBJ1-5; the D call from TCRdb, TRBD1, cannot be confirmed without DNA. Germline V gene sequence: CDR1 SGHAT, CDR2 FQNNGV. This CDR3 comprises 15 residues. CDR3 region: CASSLGTGGFQPQHF.

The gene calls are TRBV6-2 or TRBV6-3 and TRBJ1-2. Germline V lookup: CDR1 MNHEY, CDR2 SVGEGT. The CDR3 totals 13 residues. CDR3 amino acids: CASSYLGGGGYTF.

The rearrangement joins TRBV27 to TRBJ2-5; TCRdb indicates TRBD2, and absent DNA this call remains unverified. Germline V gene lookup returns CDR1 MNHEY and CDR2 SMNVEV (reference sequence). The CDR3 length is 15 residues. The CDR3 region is CASRGTSGGAATQYF.

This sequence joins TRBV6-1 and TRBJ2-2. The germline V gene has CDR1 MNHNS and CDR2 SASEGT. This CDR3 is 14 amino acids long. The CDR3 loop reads CASNALWDAGELFF.

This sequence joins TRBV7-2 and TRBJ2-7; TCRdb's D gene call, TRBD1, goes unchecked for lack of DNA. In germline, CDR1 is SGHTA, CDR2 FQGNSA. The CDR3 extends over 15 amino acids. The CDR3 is CASSLATGQGNEQYF.

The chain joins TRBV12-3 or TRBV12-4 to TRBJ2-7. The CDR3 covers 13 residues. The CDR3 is CASSLAGRYEQYF.

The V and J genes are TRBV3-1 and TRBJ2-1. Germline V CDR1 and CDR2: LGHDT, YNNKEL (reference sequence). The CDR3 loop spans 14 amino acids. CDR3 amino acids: CASSQGRWSDEQFF.

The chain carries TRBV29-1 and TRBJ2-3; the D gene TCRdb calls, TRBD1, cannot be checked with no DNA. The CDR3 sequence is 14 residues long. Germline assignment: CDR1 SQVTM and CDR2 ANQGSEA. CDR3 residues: CSAGRGGPTDTQYF.

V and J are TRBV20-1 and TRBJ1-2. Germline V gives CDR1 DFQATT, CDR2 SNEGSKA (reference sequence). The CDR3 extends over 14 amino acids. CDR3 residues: CSATIGTANYGYTF.

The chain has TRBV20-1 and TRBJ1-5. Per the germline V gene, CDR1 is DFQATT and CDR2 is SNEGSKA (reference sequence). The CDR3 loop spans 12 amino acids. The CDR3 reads CSARDSTVAQHF.

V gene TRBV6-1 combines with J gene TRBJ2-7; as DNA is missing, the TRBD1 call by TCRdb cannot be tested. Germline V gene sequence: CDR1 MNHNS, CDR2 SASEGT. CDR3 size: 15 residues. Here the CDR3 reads CASSEDRFWGAGQYF.

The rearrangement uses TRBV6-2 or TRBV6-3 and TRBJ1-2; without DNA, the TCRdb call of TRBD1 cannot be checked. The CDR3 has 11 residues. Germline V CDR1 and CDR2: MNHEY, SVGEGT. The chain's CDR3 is CASAIRDGYTF.

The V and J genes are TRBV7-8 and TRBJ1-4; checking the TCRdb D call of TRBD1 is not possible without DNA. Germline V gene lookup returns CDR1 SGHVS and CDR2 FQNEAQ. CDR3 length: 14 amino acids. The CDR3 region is CASSLGGGSEKLFF.

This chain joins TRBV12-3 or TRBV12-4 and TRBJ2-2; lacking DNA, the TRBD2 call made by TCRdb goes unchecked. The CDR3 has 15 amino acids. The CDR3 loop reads CASSLLTGQAGELFF.

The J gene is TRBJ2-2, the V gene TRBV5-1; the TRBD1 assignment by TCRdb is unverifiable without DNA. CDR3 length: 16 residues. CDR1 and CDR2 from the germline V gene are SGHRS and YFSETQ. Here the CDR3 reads CASSFGVRVNTGELFF.

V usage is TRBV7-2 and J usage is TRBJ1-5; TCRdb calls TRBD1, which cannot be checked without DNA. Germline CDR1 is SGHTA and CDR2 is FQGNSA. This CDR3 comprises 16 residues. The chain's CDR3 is CASSFGGPASNQPQHF.

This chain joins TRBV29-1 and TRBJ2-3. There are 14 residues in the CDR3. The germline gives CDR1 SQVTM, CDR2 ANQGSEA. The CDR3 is CSVAKPLFPDTQYF.

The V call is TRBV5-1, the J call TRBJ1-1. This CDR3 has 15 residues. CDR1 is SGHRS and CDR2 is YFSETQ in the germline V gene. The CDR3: CASTLDGEMNTEAFF. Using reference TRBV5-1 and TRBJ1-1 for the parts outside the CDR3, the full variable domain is KAGVTQTPRYLIKTRGQQVTLSCSPISGHRSVSWYQQTPGQGLQFLFEYFSETQRNKGNFPGRFSGRQFSNSRSEMNVSTLELGDSALYLCASTLDGEMNTEAFFGQGTRLTVV.

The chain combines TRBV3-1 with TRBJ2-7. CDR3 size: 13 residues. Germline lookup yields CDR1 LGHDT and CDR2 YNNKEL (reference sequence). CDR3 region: CASSQLTGREQYF.

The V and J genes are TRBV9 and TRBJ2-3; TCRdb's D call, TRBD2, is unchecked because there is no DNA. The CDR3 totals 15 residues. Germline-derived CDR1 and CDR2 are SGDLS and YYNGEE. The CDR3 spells CASSAGTRSTDTQYF.

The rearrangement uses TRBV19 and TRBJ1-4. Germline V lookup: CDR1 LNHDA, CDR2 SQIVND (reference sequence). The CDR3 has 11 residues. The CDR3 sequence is CLGPEWEKLFF.

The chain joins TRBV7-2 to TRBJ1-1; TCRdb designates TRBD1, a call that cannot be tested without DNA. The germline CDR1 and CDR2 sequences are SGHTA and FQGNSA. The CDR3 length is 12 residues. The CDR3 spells CASSLDPQAAFF.

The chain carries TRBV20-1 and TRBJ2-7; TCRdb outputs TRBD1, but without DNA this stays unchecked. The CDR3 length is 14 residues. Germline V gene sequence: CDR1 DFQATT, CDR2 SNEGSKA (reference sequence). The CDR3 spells CSARSSGEAYEQYF.

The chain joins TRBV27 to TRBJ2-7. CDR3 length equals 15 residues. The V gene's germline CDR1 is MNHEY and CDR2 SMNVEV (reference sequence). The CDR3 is CASSPRWRNSYEQYF.

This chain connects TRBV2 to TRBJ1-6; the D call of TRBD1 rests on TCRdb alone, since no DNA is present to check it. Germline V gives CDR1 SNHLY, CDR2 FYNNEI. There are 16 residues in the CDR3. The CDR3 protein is CASNRQFSSYNSPLHF.

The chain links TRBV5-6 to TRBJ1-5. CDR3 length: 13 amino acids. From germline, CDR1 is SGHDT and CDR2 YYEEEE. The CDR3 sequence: CASSLRPNQPQHF.

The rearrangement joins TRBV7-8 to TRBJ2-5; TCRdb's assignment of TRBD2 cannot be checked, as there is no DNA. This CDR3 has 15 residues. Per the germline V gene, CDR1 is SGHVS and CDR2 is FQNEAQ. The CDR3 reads CASRLLGGLAETQYF.

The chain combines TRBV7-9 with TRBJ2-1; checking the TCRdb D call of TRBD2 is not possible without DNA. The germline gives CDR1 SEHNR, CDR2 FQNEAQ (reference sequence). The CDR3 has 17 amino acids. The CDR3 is CASSPKPGLADYNEQFF. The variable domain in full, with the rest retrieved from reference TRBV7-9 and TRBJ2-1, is DTGVSQNPRHKITKRGQNVTFRCDPISEHNRLYWYRQTLGQGPEFLTYFQNEAQLEKSRLLSDRFSAERPKGSFSTLEIQRTEQGDSAMYLCASSPKPGLADYNEQFFGPGTRLTVL.